A selection of T cell receptor beta chains follows, all from one sample in a study of beta chain features in type 1 diabetes. Only in-frame clones appear in the TCRdb table, and some are missing; sequencing was by immunoSEQ multiplex PCR. Here the sample spans about 710,000 clones, about 14% being singletons. Sequencing input: naive CD4+ T cells from blood. The receptors were sampled from a man younger than 35 with type 1 diabetes. Both conserved end residues are part of each CDR3. A D gene is named only where the DNA matches it firmly. Size is stated for part of the rows, as once, few or many counts, or as a class when the clone is expanded.

13 - TRBD2 TRBJ2-7 TRBV6-4 TGTGCCAGCAGTGAGACTAGCGGGAACGAGCAGTACTTC CASSETSGNEQYF
18 - TRBD2 TRBJ2-3 TRBV11-3 TGTGCCAGCAGCCCCGGGACTAGCGGGCCCTTGAGCACAGATACGCAGTATTTT CASSPGTSGPLSTDTQYF
14 - - TRBJ1-4 TRBV7-2 TGTGCCAGCAGCCTGACAGTTACTAATGAAAAACTGTTTTTT CASSLTVTNEKLFF
13 few - TRBJ1-1 TRBV9 TGTGCCAGCAGCGTGGGGTCCCGCCCTGAAGCTTTCTTT CASSVGSRPEAFF
16 few - TRBJ1-6 TRBV7-9 TGTGCCAGCAGCGCGAGCCTGTCGCCTGGGAATTCACCCCTCCACTTT CASSASLSPGNSPLHF
13 - TRBD2 TRBJ2-5 TRBV10-3 TGTGCCATCAGCGGACTAGCGGAAGAGACCCAGTACTTC CAISGLAEETQYF
14 few - TRBJ2-1 TRBV30 TGTGCCTGGAGTGTAAAAGGGACCTACAATGAGCAGTTCTTC CAWSVKGTYNEQFF
16 few - TRBJ2-7 TRBV6-5 TGTGCCAGCAGTTACTCGGGGCAACCCCTCCTGGGGGAGCAGTACTTC CASSYSGQPLLGEQYF
14 few TRBD2 TRBJ2-7 TRBV5-6 TGTGCCAGCAACGGACTAGCGGGAGCCTACGAGCAGTACTTC CASNGLAGAYEQYF
14 few - TRBJ2-2 TRBV5-6 TGTGCCAGCAGCTCCTCCGGCTACACCGGGGAGCTGTTTTTT CASSSSGYTGELFF
13 - - TRBJ1-2 TRBV5-1 TGCGCCAGCAGCTTGGAACCCATGTATGGCTACACCTTC CASSLEPMYGYTF
12 - - TRBJ2-1 TRBV29-1 TGCAGCTCGAGGGGCAGCTGGCATGAGCAGTTCTTC CSSRGSWHEQFF
14 - - TRBJ2-1 TRBV7-2 TGTGCCAGCAGCTTAGATCGGGTATCGGATGAGCAGTTCTTC CASSLDRVSDEQFF
17 - - TRBJ2-2 TRBV11-2 TGTGCCAGCAGCTTAGCGGGGGGCCCCGCGAACACCGGGGAGCTGTTTTTT CASSLAGGPANTGELFF
13 once - TRBJ1-1 TRBV11-2 TGTGCCAGCAGCTCAGGCCTGAACACTGAAGCTTTCTTT CASSSGLNTEAFF
15 few - TRBJ2-3 TRBV7-9 TGTGCCAGCAGCTTAACAGAACCCCCCACAGATACGCAGTATTTT CASSLTEPPTDTQYF
15 - - TRBJ2-4 TRBV27 TGTGCCAGCAGTTTTTTGGGGATGACCAAAAACATTCAGTACTTC CASSFLGMTKNIQYF
17 few TRBD1 TRBJ1-2 TRBV4-2 TGTGCCAGCAGCCAGAGATTAGGACAGGGAGGGGACTATGGCTACACCTTC CASSQRLGQGGDYGYTF
12 many - TRBJ2-1 TRBV28 TGTGCCAGTGCTGGAGGGGTTAATGAGCAGTTCTTC CASAGGVNEQFF
13 - TRBD2 TRBJ2-7 TRBV29-1 TGCAGCGTGGGAGGGCAGGGTACCTACGAGCAGTACTTC CSVGGQGTYEQYF
14 - - TRBJ1-5 TRBV7-2 TGTGCCAGCAGCACAATGGGGTCTAGCGGACCCCAGCATTTT CASSTMGSSGPQHF
14 - - TRBJ1-5 TRBV2 TGTGCCAGCAGTGATAAAGGACGTAATCAGCCCCAGCATTTT CASSDKGRNQPQHF
14 few - TRBJ2-7 TRBV7-2 TGTGCCAGCAGCTTACAGGACGGACCCTACGAGCAGTACTTC CASSLQDGPYEQYF
16 - - TRBJ2-4 TRBV29-1 TGCAGCGTGTACAGGGGGGGTCGGGAAACCAAAAACATTCAGTACTTC CSVYRGGRETKNIQYF
17 - - TRBJ1-3 TRBV4-3 TGCGCCAGCAGCCAAGGCGCTAGTTCTATCTCTGGAAACACCATATATTTT CASSQGASSISGNTIYF
14 few TRBD1 TRBJ1-1 TRBV30 TGTGCCTGGAGCAAGGGGGCAGGGGGCACTGAAGCTTTCTTT CAWSKGAGGTEAFF
11 once - TRBJ2-7 TRBV20-1 TGCAGTGCTAGTAGTTTGAACGAGCAGTACTTC CSASSLNEQYF
16 - - TRBJ1-1 TRBV7-3 TGTGCCAGCAGCTTAGGTGGGGCACAAACGAACACTGAAGCTTTCTTT CASSLGGAQTNTEAFF